The T cell receptor (beta chain) under discussion was sequenced for a study of PD-1 blockade in classical Hodgkin lymphoma. A few counts support this clone. Its antigen is unidentified. Each and every patient relapsed after autologous stem cell transplantation, and patients got differing brentuximab vedotin exposure. Whole-study results and caveats: Newly diagnosed patients reportedly trailed healthy donors in baseline TCR diversity. It was CD4+ TCR diversity, not CD8+, that rose significantly by C4D1. Exclusion covered patients beginning nivolumab under 1 year post-ASCT.

This CDR3 region has 13 residues. Germline V gives CDR1 SGDLS, CDR2 YYNGEE. Trimming removed 1 base from V and 8 bases from J, with 12 bases in between. Clones were read by immunoSEQ multiplex PCR, and TCRdb kept only the in-frame ones, dropping some. The table lists 38,000 or so clones, around 86% of them singletons. This chain uses TRBV9 with TRBJ1-2; D is undetermined. The clonotype comes from a human donor with classical Hodgkin lymphoma. Sample: peripheral blood mononuclear cells (PBMCs), taken at baseline. The CDR3 sequence: CASSVSPMGGYTF. The CDR3 nucleotides are TGTGCCAGCAGCGTAAGTCCTATGGGCGGCTACACCTTC.